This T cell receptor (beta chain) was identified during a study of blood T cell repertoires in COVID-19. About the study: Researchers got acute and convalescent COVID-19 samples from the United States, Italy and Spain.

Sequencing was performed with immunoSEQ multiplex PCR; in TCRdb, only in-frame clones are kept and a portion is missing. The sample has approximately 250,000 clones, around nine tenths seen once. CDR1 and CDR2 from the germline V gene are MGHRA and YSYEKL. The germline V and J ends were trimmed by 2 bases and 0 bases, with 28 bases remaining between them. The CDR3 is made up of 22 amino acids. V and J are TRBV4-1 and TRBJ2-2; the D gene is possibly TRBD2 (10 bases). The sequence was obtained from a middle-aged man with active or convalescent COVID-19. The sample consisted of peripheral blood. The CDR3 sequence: CASSQLDRGALSGGANTGELFF. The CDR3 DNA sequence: TGCGCCAGCAGCCAACTGGACAGGGGAGCGTTAAGCGGGGGGGCGAACACCGGGGAGCTGTTTTTT.